The T cell receptor (beta chain) under discussion was sequenced for a study of tumor-infiltrating lymphocytes in primary liver carcinoma. Whole-study context: The study included patients who were men and women aged 30 to 69 years.

Whole-study results and caveats: Top clones occupying all five tumor regions numbered only about 7.5-25%. When set against blood, tumors had a significantly higher top-250-clone fraction (p = 0.039).

From around 520 ng of total RNA, TCR beta-specific cDNA was reverse-transcribed using a constant-region primer. Employing slightly modified ARM-PCR, three nested multiplex PCR rounds were run, and these gave rise to the TCR beta libraries. TRBV1-TRBV30 forward primers and a C-beta reverse primer were used in the first two PCR rounds, which each ran for approximately 10 cycles. TCRdb analysed the multiplex PCR reads with MiXCR anew, one entry per CDR3 protein. The sample has about 100,000 distinct CDR3 sequences; 65% to 75% are singletons. Germline V CDR1 and CDR2: SGHAT, FQNNGV. This CDR3 region has 16 residues. It was from roughly 20-30 mg of unsorted bulk tissue that RNA and DNA were co-extracted. Five separate regions were sampled from each tumor. Worth noting for this clonotype: Antigen specificity is unknown. At one end the junction does not follow the germline gene, possibly because of a read error.

The sample comprised liver tumor tissue from sampling region 2. The subset is: tumor region T2, inferior pole. The receptor's source is a woman between 55 and 75 years old with primary liver carcinoma and hepatitis B virus infection. The chain has TRBV11-2 and TRBJ2-2, with TRBD2 identical over 10 bases. CDR3 loop: CVSSLVTSGITRELLF. CDR3 sequence (DNA): TGTGTCAGCAGCTTAGTAACTAGCGGGATAACCAGGGAGCTGTTGTTT.